The present TCR beta chain was sequenced within a study of cytomegalovirus exposure and HLA in healthy donors. Study background: As released early, the data held some 85 million unique TCRs from HLA-typed donors.

This clone was seen a few times. A multiplex PCR was run with 60 Vbeta primers and 13 Jbeta primers. Profiling relied on immunoSEQ multiplex PCR, and the TCRdb table lists in-frame clones only, not all of them. Of roughly 100,000 clones in the sample, approximately 80% were seen once. Germline loops: CDR1 SGHTA, CDR2 FQGTGA. CDR3 length: 14 amino acids. J gave up 0 bases and V 5 bases, and 2 bases lay outside the gene matches. This receptor was taken from a woman under 30 in good health and CMV-seropositive. The rearrangement uses TRBV7-3 and TRBJ2-7, with 9 nucleotides matching TRBD1. The material sequenced was PBMCs. In DNA form, the CDR3 reads TGTGCCAGCAGCCCGACAGGGGGCTCCTACGAGCAGTACTTC. Its protein is CASSPTGGSYEQYF.